Described below is a single TCR beta chain sequence and its context. The CDR3 totals 16 residues. The V and J ends lost 5 bases and 1 base respectively, with 14 bases between them. Looked up from germline, CDR1 is SGHTA and CDR2 is FQGTGA. These data originate in a study of regulatory T cells in long-lasting Graves disease. Time point in this sample: persistent/refractory GD, antithyroid drugs over 5 years with positive TRAb. Generation of the TCR library employed RNA extracted from PBMCs. In building TCR beta libraries, iRepertoire HTBI primers were used together with Arm-PCR of CDR3 regions. TCRdb called the multiplex PCR reads again in MiXCR, with one record for every CDR3 protein. The sample yields approximately 690,000 distinct CDR3 sequences, approximately 29% seen once.

The sequence came from a female donor with Graves disease. Sequencing was performed on peripheral blood mononuclear cells (PBMCs), taken when the disease was refractory, from a patient treated with antithyroid drugs. The V and J genes are TRBV7-3 and TRBJ2-2, with a weak D call TRBD1 (5 bases). The DNA for the CDR3 is TGTGCCAGCAGCCTTAATGCTGGACAGAACACCGGGGAGCTGTTTTTT. Protein product: CASSLNAGQNTGELFF.